The clone carrying this T cell receptor (beta chain) has ten or more counts. Its matching antigen is unknown. V shed 1 base and J 8 bases; nucleotides not matched to a gene: 10. CDR1 MNHEY and CDR2 SVGEGT come from the germline V gene. The CDR3 covers 15 residues. As the template, RNA transcripts were used to amplify TCR beta CDR3 regions. An opening RT-PCR round employed HTBI primers and preceded a second-round multiplex PCR. TCRdb used MiXCR to reprocess the multiplex PCR reads, holding one entry per CDR3 protein. The table shows under 350,000 distinct CDR3 sequences, with roughly a sixth occurring only once. PBMCs were density-gradient isolated from around 11 ml fresh blood. This record belongs to a study of Graves' ophthalmopathy and Graves' hyperthyroidism. Study results and caveats: Among thyroid clonotypes expanded above 0.001 frequency, most also appeared in blood.

Sequenced material: peripheral blood. The V and J genes are TRBV6-2 or TRBV6-3 and TRBJ1-2; 7 bases fit TRBD1. The clonotype comes from an adult man with Graves' ophthalmopathy. CDR3 DNA: TGTGCCAGCAGTTACTTTCTAACAGGGGCGGGAGGCTACACCTTC. Protein: CASSYFLTGAGGYTF.